These 4 T cell receptor beta chains originate from one sample sequenced in a study of regulatory T cells in long-lasting Graves disease. According to the study, TCR beta libraries were built with iRepertoire HTBI primers and CDR3-region Arm-PCR. Each CDR3 protein gets one entry after TCRdb re-called the multiplex PCR reads with MiXCR. The sample contains hundreds of thousands of distinct CDR3 sequences, about a fifth of which appear only once. Time point described: persistent/refractory GD, antithyroid drugs over 5 years with positive TRAb. The TCR library was made from RNA that had been extracted from PBMCs in TRIzol. Specimen: peripheral blood mononuclear cells (PBMCs), collected when the disease was refractory, from a patient treated with antithyroid drugs. These receptor sequences come from a female donor with Graves disease.

This clonotype appeared a few times. The chain uses TRBV30 and TRBJ1-5; a possible D gene is TRBD1 (5 bases). The germline gives CDR1 GTSNPN, CDR2 SVGIG (reference sequence). The CDR3 has 15 amino acids. V shed 1 base and J shed 5 bases, with 15 bases lying between them. CDR3 amino acids: CAWSDGTGLHQPQHF. Written as DNA, the CDR3 is TGTGCCTGGAGTGATGGGACCGGCCTACATCAGCCCCAGCATTTT.

This chain uses TRBV7-2 with TRBJ2-2; D possibly corresponds to TRBD2 (6 bases). The CDR3 covers 16 residues. CDR1 and CDR2 (germline): SGHTA, FQGNSA. Trimming stripped 5 bases from V and 7 bases from J, with 20 bases between. The CDR3 DNA is TGTGCCAGCAGCCCCTGGACTAATCGAAGGAACGGGGAGCTGTTTTTT. Translating it yields CASSPWTNRRNGELFF. Variable domain in full (rest from reference TRBV7-2 and TRBJ2-2): GAGVSQSPSNKVTEKGKDVELRCDPISGHTALYWYRQSLGQGLEFLIYFQGNSAPDKSGLPSDRFSAERTGGSVSTLTIQRTQQEDSAVYLCASSPWTNRRNGELFFGEGSRLTVL.

The chain has TRBV3-1 and TRBJ2-7, with D maybe TRBD1 (6 bases). Between the trimmed V and J ends, which lost 2 bases and 3 bases, there was a span of 17 bases. CDR1 and CDR2 from the germline V gene are LGHDT and YNNKEL (reference sequence). The CDR3 consists of 16 residues. The CDR3 DNA is TGTGCCAGCAGCCAAAATGGGGGCCCCAAGGACTACGAGCAGTACTTC. Translated: CASSQNGGPKDYEQYF.

V usage is TRBV20-1 and J usage is TRBJ1-5; a weak D match, TRBD1 (6 bases). This CDR3 has 16 amino acids. Trimming stripped 5 bases from V and 11 bases from J, with 28 bases between. The germline gives CDR1 DFQATT, CDR2 SNEGSKA (reference sequence). The chain's CDR3 is CSARTTGPSTPVSQHF. The CDR3 nucleotides are TGCAGTGCTCGGACTACAGGGCCATCTACGCCCGTGTCCCAGCATTTT.